This T cell receptor beta chain was identified in a study of Graves' ophthalmopathy and Graves' hyperthyroidism. The sequenced template was RNA, covering the TCR beta CDR3 region. RT-PCR was first run with HTBI primers, then multiplex PCR in a second round. TCRdb re-analysed the multiplex PCR reads in MiXCR, keeping a single row per CDR3 protein. Among around 1,000,000 distinct CDR3 sequences, about two fifths were seen once, and the ten largest hold 11%. This clonotype was seen at least ten times. The CDR3 has 15 amino acids. V gave up 5 bases and J gave up 2 bases, with 16 bases separating them. Germline lookup yields CDR1 SGHVS and CDR2 FNYEAQ.

The receptor was isolated from an adult man with Graves' hyperthyroidism. The rearrangement links TRBV7-6 to TRBJ2-7; D uncertain. Sequencing used peripheral blood or thyroid tissue (not recorded which). CDR3 sequence: CASSPNSGYTYEQYF. CDR3 DNA sequence: TGTGCCAGCAGCCCCAATTCAGGTTATACCTACGAGCAGTACTTC.